The clone carrying this T cell receptor beta chain was detected many times. Its specificity is unknown. In TCRdb, the RACE reads were re-called with MiXCR into one record per CDR3 protein. The sample records some 350,000 distinct CDR3 sequences, about 6% being singletons. Germline V CDR1 and CDR2: DFQATT, SNEGSKA (reference sequence). Trimming removed 0 bases at V and 3 bases at J, with 15 bases between. This CDR3 comprises 16 residues. This record belongs to a study of human T cells and chemical hapten exposure. Whole-study results and caveats: The formation of large CDR3 similarity clusters by expanded TCRs significantly exceeded that of controls.

Time point reported: patch test 2, 6 weeks after DPC sensitization. This sample's treatment: therapeutic diphenylcyclopropenone sensitization with weekly scalp DPC. The sample here was whole blood, taken in connection with sensitization to the hapten diphenylcyclopropenone (DPC). This clonotype originated in a woman under 30 with alopecia areata. Some clones in this sample may be carry-over from other donors' samples. This chain uses TRBV20-1 with TRBJ1-5; tentative D call: TRBD1 (5 bases). CDR3 in amino acids: CSARDGAVQNNQPQHF. The CDR3 bases are TGCAGTGCTAGAGATGGGGCCGTGCAAAACAATCAGCCCCAGCATTTT.